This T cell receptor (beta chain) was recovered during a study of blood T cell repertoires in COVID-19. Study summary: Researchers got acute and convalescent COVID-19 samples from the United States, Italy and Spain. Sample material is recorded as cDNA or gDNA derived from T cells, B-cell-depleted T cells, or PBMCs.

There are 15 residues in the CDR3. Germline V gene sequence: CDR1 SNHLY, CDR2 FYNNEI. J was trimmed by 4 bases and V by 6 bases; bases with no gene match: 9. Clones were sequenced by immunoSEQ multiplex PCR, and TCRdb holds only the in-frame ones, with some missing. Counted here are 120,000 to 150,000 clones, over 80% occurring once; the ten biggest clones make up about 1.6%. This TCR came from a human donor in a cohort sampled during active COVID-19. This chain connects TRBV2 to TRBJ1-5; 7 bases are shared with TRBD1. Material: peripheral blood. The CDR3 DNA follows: TGTGCCAGCAGCCAATCGACAGGGCGAAATCAGCCCCAGCATTTT. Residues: CASSQSTGRNQPQHF.